This is a list of T cell receptor beta chains from one sample in a study of blood T cells in healthy people across ages. One entry per CDR3 protein results from TCRdb running MiXCR on the 5' RACE reads. The sample includes 1.5 million to 2 million distinct CDR3 sequences, roughly 50% of them seen just once. The source material was blood. Receptor source: a woman in her thirties or forties in good health. The CDR3 runs from the conserved cysteine through the conserved F or W. D genes are given only for firm matches. The listing skips clone size in some rows; elsewhere it reads once, few, many or a size class.

clone_size: NA
cdr3_length: 18
d_call: NA
j_call: TRBJ2-6
v_call: TRBV28
cdr3_nt: TGTGCCAGCAGGAGATCAGGAGCCGCTAGCTCTGGGGCCAACGTCCTGACTTTC
cdr3_aa: CASRRSGAASSGANVLTF

clone_size: NA
cdr3_length: 17
d_call: NA
j_call: TRBJ1-4
v_call: TRBV6-5
cdr3_nt: TGTGCCAGCAGTTACTCGACTGGCACGTCGTCCTACGAAAAACTGTTTTTT
cdr3_aa: CASSYSTGTSSYEKLFF

clone_size: NA
cdr3_length: 14
d_call: NA
j_call: TRBJ1-2
v_call: TRBV6-1
cdr3_nt: TGTGCCAGCAGTGAAACTGCAGCGGTCTATGGCTACACCTTC
cdr3_aa: CASSETAAVYGYTF

clone_size: few
cdr3_length: 15
d_call: NA
j_call: TRBJ2-5
v_call: TRBV7-8
cdr3_nt: TGTGCCAGTGGGACGCGGGTGGGGATGGGAGAGACCCAGTACTTC
cdr3_aa: CASGTRVGMGETQYF

clone_size: NA
cdr3_length: 14
d_call: NA
j_call: TRBJ2-5
v_call: TRBV7-2
cdr3_nt: TGTGCCAGCCAATGGGGGGGGGCAATGGAGACCCAGTACTTC
cdr3_aa: CASQWGGAMETQYF

clone_size: NA
cdr3_length: 15
d_call: TRBD1
j_call: TRBJ2-7
v_call: TRBV4-3
cdr3_nt: TGCGCCAGCAGCCAAACACAGGGGGAGGTCTACGAGCAGTACTTC
cdr3_aa: CASSQTQGEVYEQYF

clone_size: NA
cdr3_length: 14
d_call: TRBD1
j_call: TRBJ1-2
v_call: TRBV7-2
cdr3_nt: TGTGCCAGCAGCTTAGGAGGACAGGTTTATGGCTACACCTTC
cdr3_aa: CASSLGGQVYGYTF

clone_size: NA
cdr3_length: 17
d_call: NA
j_call: TRBJ1-5
v_call: TRBV7-8
cdr3_nt: TGTGCCAGCAGCTTAGAAGGCCCCTCAGGGGAGGGTCAGCCCCAGCATTTT
cdr3_aa: CASSLEGPSGEGQPQHF

clone_size: NA
cdr3_length: 12
d_call: NA
j_call: TRBJ2-7
v_call: TRBV29-1
cdr3_nt: TGCAGCGTAGTGGTGGGCTTTCACGAGCAGTACTTC
cdr3_aa: CSVVVGFHEQYF

clone_size: NA
cdr3_length: 13
d_call: NA
j_call: TRBJ2-5
v_call: TRBV20-1
cdr3_nt: TGCAGTGCTCCAGGGATCGGGGAAGAGACCCAGTACTTC
cdr3_aa: CSAPGIGEETQYF

clone_size: NA
cdr3_length: 14
d_call: NA
j_call: TRBJ2-3
v_call: TRBV11-2
cdr3_nt: TGTGCCAGCAGCCCTAGGCCAAAGGCAGATACGCAGTATTTT
cdr3_aa: CASSPRPKADTQYF

clone_size: NA
cdr3_length: 13
d_call: NA
j_call: TRBJ1-2
v_call: TRBV15
cdr3_nt: TGTGCCACCAGCAGAGTTAGTGGAGGCCGCTACACCTTC
cdr3_aa: CATSRVSGGRYTF

clone_size: NA
cdr3_length: 16
d_call: NA
j_call: TRBJ2-6
v_call: TRBV7-9
cdr3_nt: TGTGCCAGCAGCTTCGACGGACGCATTCAGGCCAACGTCCTGACTTTC
cdr3_aa: CASSFDGRIQANVLTF

clone_size: NA
cdr3_length: 17
d_call: TRBD2
j_call: TRBJ2-1
v_call: TRBV6-5
cdr3_nt: TGTGCCAGCAGTTCCCTCTATAGCGGGGGGACCTACAATGAGCAGTTCTTC
cdr3_aa: CASSSLYSGGTYNEQFF

clone_size: NA
cdr3_length: 14
d_call: NA
j_call: TRBJ2-7
v_call: TRBV29-1
cdr3_nt: TGCAGCGGGTCCCGGGGGATATCCTACAATGAGCAGTACTTC
cdr3_aa: CSGSRGISYNEQYF

clone_size: once
cdr3_length: 12
d_call: NA
j_call: TRBJ1-1
v_call: TRBV6-6
cdr3_nt: TGTGCCAGCAGTTCCCGGGTTATTGAAGCTTTCTTT
cdr3_aa: CASSSRVIEAFF

clone_size: NA
cdr3_length: 17
d_call: NA
j_call: TRBJ1-5
v_call: TRBV12-3/TRBV12-4
cdr3_nt: TGTGCCAGCAGCCATCGACAGACCGATGTTAGCAATCAGCCCCAGCATTTT
cdr3_aa: CASSHRQTDVSNQPQHF

clone_size: once
cdr3_length: 13
d_call: TRBD1
j_call: TRBJ2-7
v_call: TRBV12-3/TRBV12-4
cdr3_nt: TGTGCCAGCAGATCCACAGGGGTACTCGAGCAGTACTTC
cdr3_aa: CASRSTGVLEQYF

clone_size: NA
cdr3_length: 14
d_call: NA
j_call: TRBJ1-6
v_call: TRBV7-8
cdr3_nt: TGTGCCAGCAGCTTAGGGTGGGCCGAATCACCCCTCCACTTT
cdr3_aa: CASSLGWAESPLHF

clone_size: few
cdr3_length: 16
d_call: NA
j_call: TRBJ2-7
v_call: TRBV27
cdr3_nt: TGTGCCAGCAGTACCACTACAGGGATGGTCTCCTACGAGCAGTACTTC
cdr3_aa: CASSTTTGMVSYEQYF

clone_size: NA
cdr3_length: 17
d_call: NA
j_call: TRBJ2-6
v_call: TRBV11-1
cdr3_nt: TGTGCCAGCAGAGAAAGAACGGCCTACTCTGGGGCCAACGTCCTGACTTTC
cdr3_aa: CASRERTAYSGANVLTF

clone_size: few
cdr3_length: 14
d_call: TRBD2
j_call: TRBJ2-7
v_call: TRBV6-5
cdr3_nt: TGTGCCAGCAGTTACGGCAGGGAGGGATACGAGCAGTACTTC
cdr3_aa: CASSYGREGYEQYF

clone_size: NA
cdr3_length: 18
d_call: NA
j_call: TRBJ2-4
v_call: TRBV3-1
cdr3_nt: TGTGCCAGCAGCCAAGTACGGGGGACAGCGCTAGCCAAAAACATTCGGTACTTC
cdr3_aa: CASSQVRGTALAKNIRYF

clone_size: NA
cdr3_length: 12
d_call: TRBD2
j_call: TRBJ2-7
v_call: TRBV20-1
cdr3_nt: TGCAGTGCTAATAGCGGGACCTACGAGCAGTACTTC
cdr3_aa: CSANSGTYEQYF

clone_size: NA
cdr3_length: 16
d_call: NA
j_call: TRBJ2-5
v_call: TRBV12-3/TRBV12-4
cdr3_nt: TGTGCCAGCAGTCCACTCCGCAGGACAGTTCAAGAGACCCAGTACTTC
cdr3_aa: CASSPLRRTVQETQYF

clone_size: few
cdr3_length: 17
d_call: NA
j_call: TRBJ2-5
v_call: TRBV12-3/TRBV12-4
cdr3_nt: TGTGCCAGCAGTTCCTACGAAGCGATCGGGATCCAAGAGACCCAGTACTTC
cdr3_aa: CASSSYEAIGIQETQYF

clone_size: NA
cdr3_length: 17
d_call: NA
j_call: TRBJ2-7
v_call: TRBV5-6
cdr3_nt: TGTGCCAGCAGCTTCGGGTTCAGTATGACAGCACCCTACGAGCAGTACTTC
cdr3_aa: CASSFGFSMTAPYEQYF

clone_size: few
cdr3_length: 13
d_call: NA
j_call: TRBJ1-2
v_call: TRBV7-2
cdr3_nt: TGTGCCAGCAGCTCGAATTACAGAGCCGGCTACACCTTC
cdr3_aa: CASSSNYRAGYTF

clone_size: NA
cdr3_length: 13
d_call: TRBD1
j_call: TRBJ2-7
v_call: TRBV6-2/TRBV6-3
cdr3_nt: TGTGCCAGCAGTGACAAAGACAGGGGAGAGCAGTACTTC
cdr3_aa: CASSDKDRGEQYF

clone_size: NA
cdr3_length: 15
d_call: TRBD1
j_call: TRBJ2-7
v_call: TRBV27
cdr3_nt: TGTGCCAGCAGTTTATCCCCGGGACAGCCCTACGAGCAGTACTTC
cdr3_aa: CASSLSPGQPYEQYF

clone_size: few
cdr3_length: 15
d_call: NA
j_call: TRBJ2-7
v_call: TRBV7-2
cdr3_nt: TGTGCCAGCAGCCCCTCCGGGGCTGCCTTCTACGAGCAGTACTTC
cdr3_aa: CASSPSGAAFYEQYF

clone_size: NA
cdr3_length: 15
d_call: NA
j_call: TRBJ2-1
v_call: TRBV10-3
cdr3_nt: TGTGCCATCAGTGATATCGAGGGGCCCTTGGGTGAGCAGTTCTTC
cdr3_aa: CAISDIEGPLGEQFF

clone_size: NA
cdr3_length: 13
d_call: TRBD2
j_call: TRBJ2-1
v_call: TRBV11-1
cdr3_nt: TGTGCCAGCAGCCCTAGCGGGGGTGGCGAGCAGTTCTTC
cdr3_aa: CASSPSGGGEQFF

clone_size: NA
cdr3_length: 15
d_call: NA
j_call: TRBJ2-3
v_call: TRBV4-3
cdr3_nt: TGCGCCAGCAGCCAAGAGAGGGGCAGATCAGATACGCAGTATTTT
cdr3_aa: CASSQERGRSDTQYF

clone_size: NA
cdr3_length: 18
d_call: TRBD2
j_call: TRBJ2-1
v_call: TRBV9
cdr3_nt: TGTGCCAGCAGCGCCTACTCCGGACTAGCGGGGGGAAGGAATGAGCAGTTCTTC
cdr3_aa: CASSAYSGLAGGRNEQFF

clone_size: NA
cdr3_length: 14
d_call: TRBD1
j_call: TRBJ2-3
v_call: TRBV12-3/TRBV12-4
cdr3_nt: TGTGCCAGCAGTGGCGGACAGGCGCCAGATACGCAGTATTTT
cdr3_aa: CASSGGQAPDTQYF

clone_size: NA
cdr3_length: 15
d_call: NA
j_call: TRBJ1-2
v_call: TRBV20-1
cdr3_nt: TGCAGTGCTAGAGCTCCTGCGAGGGGGGTTCGTGGCTACACCTTC
cdr3_aa: CSARAPARGVRGYTF

clone_size: few
cdr3_length: 16
d_call: NA
j_call: TRBJ1-6
v_call: TRBV7-9
cdr3_nt: TGTGCCAGCAGCGTCACAGGGAACTCCTATAATTCACCCCTCCACTTT
cdr3_aa: CASSVTGNSYNSPLHF

clone_size: NA
cdr3_length: 15
d_call: NA
j_call: TRBJ2-3
v_call: TRBV6-5
cdr3_nt: TGTGCCAGCAGGGCCGTTGGGGTTGAGGCAGATACGCAGTATTTT
cdr3_aa: CASRAVGVEADTQYF

clone_size: NA
cdr3_length: 14
d_call: NA
j_call: TRBJ2-7
v_call: TRBV20-1
cdr3_nt: TGCAGTGCCCATAGTGGGGAGAATACATACGAGCAGTACTTC
cdr3_aa: CSAHSGENTYEQYF

clone_size: NA
cdr3_length: 14
d_call: NA
j_call: TRBJ1-2
v_call: TRBV7-2
cdr3_nt: TGTGCCAGCAGCTTGTCACCCGGCGTAATTGGCTACACCTTC
cdr3_aa: CASSLSPGVIGYTF

clone_size: NA
cdr3_length: 12
d_call: TRBD2
j_call: TRBJ2-7
v_call: TRBV6-1
cdr3_nt: TGTGCCAACCCGACTAGCGTTTACGAGCAGTACTTC
cdr3_aa: CANPTSVYEQYF

clone_size: NA
cdr3_length: 14
d_call: NA
j_call: TRBJ2-1
v_call: TRBV7-2
cdr3_nt: TGTGCCAGCAGCCCCCCGACCACCTACAATGAGCAGTTCTTC
cdr3_aa: CASSPPTTYNEQFF

clone_size: NA
cdr3_length: 14
d_call: NA
j_call: TRBJ1-2
v_call: TRBV7-2
cdr3_nt: TGTGCCAGCAGCTCCAGGGTGGAGAACTATGGCTACACCTTC
cdr3_aa: CASSSRVENYGYTF